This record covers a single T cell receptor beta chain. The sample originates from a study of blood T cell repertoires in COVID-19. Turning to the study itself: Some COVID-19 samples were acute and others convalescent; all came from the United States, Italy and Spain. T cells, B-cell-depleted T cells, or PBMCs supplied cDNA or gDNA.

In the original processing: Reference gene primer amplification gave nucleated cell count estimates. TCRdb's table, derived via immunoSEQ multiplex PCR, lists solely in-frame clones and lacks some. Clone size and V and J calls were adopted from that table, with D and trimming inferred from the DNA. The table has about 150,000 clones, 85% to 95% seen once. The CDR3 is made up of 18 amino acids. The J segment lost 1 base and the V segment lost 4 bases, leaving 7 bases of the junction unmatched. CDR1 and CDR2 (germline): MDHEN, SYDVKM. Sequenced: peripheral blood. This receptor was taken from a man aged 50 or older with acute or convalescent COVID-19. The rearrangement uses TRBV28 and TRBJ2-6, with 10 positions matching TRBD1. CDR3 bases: TGTGCCAGCAGTTCGAGGACAGGGGGAGTGTCTGGGGCCAACGTCCTGACTTTC. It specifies CASSSRTGGVSGANVLTF.